The 13 T cell receptor beta chains listed next were all sequenced from one sample in a study of glioma-infiltrating T cells. TCR alpha and beta CDR3 regions were amplified from RNA using iRepertoire nested multiplex PCR. TCRdb reprocessed the multiplex PCR reads with MiXCR, giving one entry per CDR3 protein. In the table there are under 150,000 distinct CDR3 sequences, 20% to 25% of which are singletons. The specimen sequenced was glioma tissue, nonneoplastic brain tissue, or PBMCs (not recorded which). These TCRs come from a human donor with low-grade glioma or glioblastoma, undergoing nonglioma brain surgery, or in good health (not recorded which).

About this clonotype: A much bigger clone sits one base away, suggesting this may be a read error. The rearrangement joins TRBV20-1 to TRBJ2-3; D is unresolved. The CDR3 consists of 13 residues. The germline CDR1 and CDR2 sequences are DFQATT and SNEGSKA (reference sequence). The CDR3 here is CSARDISKDTQYF. In nucleotides, the CDR3 is TGCAGTGCTAGAGATATTAGCAAAGATACGCAGTATTTT.

This clonotype was seen repeatedly, ten times or more. The V call is TRBV6-1, the J call TRBJ2-2; 8 bases map to TRBD1. The CDR3 covers 15 residues. Germline values: CDR1 MNHNS, CDR2 SASEGT. After removal of 5 bases from V and 4 bases from J, the junction contained 6 bases not matched to a gene. DNA of the CDR3: TGTGCCAGCAGTCGCAACAGGGGGAGCACCGGGGAGCTGTTTTTT. Translated: CASSRNRGSTGELFF.

As concerns this clonotype: A much larger clone lies one base from this, so it may be a read error. The chain links TRBV25-1 to TRBJ1-1; D is uncertain. The CDR3 runs to 12 residues. The V and J ends lost 8 bases and 4 bases respectively, with 11 bases between them. Germline CDR1 is MGHDK and CDR2 is SYGVNS. CDR3 region: CASVSGLTEAFF. The CDR3, as DNA: TGTGCCAGCGTCAGTGGCCTCACTGAAGCTTTCTTT.

The table lists this clonotype with many counts. This chain connects TRBV20-1 to TRBJ2-4; D remains unclear. CDR1 DFQATT and CDR2 SNEGSKA come from the germline V gene (reference sequence). Deletions cut 2 bases from V and 2 bases from J, with 7 bases between. This CDR3 is built from 13 residues. The CDR3 is CSARPVTKNIQYF. CDR3 DNA sequence: TGCAGTGCTAGACCGGTAACCAAAAACATTCAGTACTTC.

In its sample, this clonotype was seen a few times. The rearrangement joins TRBV24-1 to TRBJ2-5, with D perhaps TRBD1 (5 bases). The CDR3 has 16 residues. The germline V and J ends were trimmed by 3 bases and 4 bases, with 17 bases remaining between them. The germline V gene has CDR1 KGHDR and CDR2 SFDVKD. Here the CDR3 DNA reads TGTGCCACCAGTGATACCGGACAATCCAACGGAGAGACCCAGTACTTC. Translated: CATSDTGQSNGETQYF.

V gene TRBV5-1 combines with J gene TRBJ2-7; 10 nucleotides align to TRBD1. With 3 bases clipped from V and 2 bases from J, the junction kept 5 bases outside the gene matches. Germline V gene data show CDR1 as SGHRS and CDR2 as YFSETQ. This CDR3 contains 15 residues. This CDR3 is CASSSGTGAPYEQYV. CDR3 in DNA: TGCGCCAGCAGCTCCGGGACAGGGGCACCCTACGAGCAGTACGTC.

This clonotype has a handful of counts. The chain has TRBV6-1 and TRBJ2-1, with unresolved D. Deletions cut 6 bases from V and 6 bases from J, with 15 bases between. The CDR3 length is 14 residues. The V gene's germline CDR1 is MNHNS and CDR2 SASEGT. The CDR3 spells CASRVSWDVNEQFF. CDR3 sequence (DNA): TGTGCCAGCAGGGTTTCGTGGGATGTCAATGAGCAGTTCTTC.

V is TRBV18 and J is TRBJ1-4, with D perhaps TRBD1 (5 bases). The length of the CDR3 is 15 residues. V shed 0 bases and J shed 5 bases, with 10 bases lying between them. Germline V CDR1 and CDR2: KGHSH, LQKENI. CDR3 residues: CASSPPDSGNEKLFF. The CDR3 DNA follows: TGTGCCAGCTCACCACCGGATTCAGGGAATGAAAAACTGTTTTTT.

The table lists this clonotype with many counts. This rearrangement joins TRBV20-1 to TRBJ2-5; tentatively, D is TRBD2 (6 bases). The V end was cut by 2 bases, the J end by 5 bases, with 12 bases between. Germline CDR1 and CDR2: DFQATT and SNEGSKA (reference sequence). The CDR3 extends over 13 amino acids. The CDR3 sequence: CSARRGAGETQYF. The CDR3 coding sequence is TGCAGTGCTAGACGAGGGGCGGGGGAGACCCAGTACTTC.

J is TRBJ1-5 and V is TRBV6-1; 7 bases agree with TRBD1. Trimming cost V 5 bases and J 4 bases; bases outside gene matches: 8. Germline assignment: CDR1 MNHNS and CDR2 SASEGT. CDR3 length: 15 amino acids. Here the CDR3 DNA reads TGTGCCAGCAGTAGCTGGACAGGCCTTAATCAGCCCCAGCATTTT. Its translation: CASSSWTGLNQPQHF.

This clonotype has just a few counts. The chain is built from TRBV18 and TRBJ2-7; 9 bases line up with TRBD1. CDR3 length equals 13 residues. CDR1 is KGHSH, CDR2 LQKENI, per germline. J lost 5 bases, V lost 3 bases, and 2 bases had no gene match. The CDR3 here is CASSPDRGHEQYV. The DNA of the CDR3 is TGTGCCAGCTCACCGGACAGGGGCCACGAGCAGTACGTC.

This clonotype has at least ten counts. The chain employs TRBV7-9 and TRBJ1-1; the D gene is possibly TRBD1 (5 bases). V gave up 2 bases and J gave up 3 bases, with 10 bases separating them. The CDR3 contains 14 residues. CDR1 is SEHNR, CDR2 FQNEAQ, per germline (reference sequence). This CDR3 reads CASSLSGTDTEAFF. The DNA for the CDR3 is TGTGCCAGCAGCTTATCAGGGACTGACACTGAAGCTTTCTTT.

This sequence joins TRBV2 and TRBJ1-5, with no clear D. Germline CDR1 SNHLY, CDR2 FYNNEI. The V gene lost 5 bases and the J gene lost 6 bases, with 17 bases spanning the gap. The CDR3 is 15 amino acids. This CDR3 reads CASSLLAGTGQPQHF. For the CDR3, the DNA is TGTGCCAGCAGTCTCCTGGCAGGTACGGGTCAGCCCCAGCATTTT.